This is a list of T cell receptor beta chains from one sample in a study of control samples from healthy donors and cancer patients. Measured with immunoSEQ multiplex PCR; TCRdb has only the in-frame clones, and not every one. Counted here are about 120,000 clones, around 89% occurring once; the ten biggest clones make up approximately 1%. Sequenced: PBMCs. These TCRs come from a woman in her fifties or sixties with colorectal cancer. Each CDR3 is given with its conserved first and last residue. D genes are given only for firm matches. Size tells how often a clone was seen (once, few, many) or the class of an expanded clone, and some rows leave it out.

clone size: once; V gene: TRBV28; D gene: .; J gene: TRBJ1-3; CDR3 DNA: TGTGCCAGCAATCCGGGCCTAGGAAACACCATATATTTT; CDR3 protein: CASNPGLGNTIYF
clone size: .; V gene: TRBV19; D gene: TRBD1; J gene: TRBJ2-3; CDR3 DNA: TGTGCCAGTAGTATAGAGTCCCGAGGGGGCGTAGATACGCAGTATTTT; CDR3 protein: CASSIESRGGVDTQYF
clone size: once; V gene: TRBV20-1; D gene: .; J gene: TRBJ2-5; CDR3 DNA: TGCAGTGCTAGTGGGTCGCCACAGGGGAGGCAGACCCAGTACTTC; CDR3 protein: CSASGSPQGRQTQYF
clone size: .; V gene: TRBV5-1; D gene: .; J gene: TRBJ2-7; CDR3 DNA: TGCGCCAGCAGCCCCGGACAACCCTACGAGCAGTACTTC; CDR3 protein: CASSPGQPYEQYF
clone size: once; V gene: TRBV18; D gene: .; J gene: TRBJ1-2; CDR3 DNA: TGTGCCAGCTCACCCTCCACTTCTGGGCGATCCTATGGCTACACCTTC; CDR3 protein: CASSPSTSGRSYGYTF
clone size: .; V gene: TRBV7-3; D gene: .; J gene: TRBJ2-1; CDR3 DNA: TGTGCCAGCAGCCCGTCTGGTTCCTACAATGAGCAGTTCTTC; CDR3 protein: CASSPSGSYNEQFF
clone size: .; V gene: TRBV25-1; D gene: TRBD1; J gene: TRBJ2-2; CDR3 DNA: TGTGCCAGCAGTACACGACAGGGGAACACCGGGGAGCTGTTTTTT; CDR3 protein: CASSTRQGNTGELFF
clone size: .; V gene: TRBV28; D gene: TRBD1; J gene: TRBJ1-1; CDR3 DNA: TGTGCCAGCAGTTTTCGGACAGGGGGCCCTGAAGCTTTCTTT; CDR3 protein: CASSFRTGGPEAFF
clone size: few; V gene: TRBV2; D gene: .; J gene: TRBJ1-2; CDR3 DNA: TGTGCCAGCTGTTCTGAACCAGTCGATGGCTACACCTTC; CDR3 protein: CASCSEPVDGYTF
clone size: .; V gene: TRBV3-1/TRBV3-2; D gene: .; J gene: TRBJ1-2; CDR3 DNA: TGTGCCAGCAGCCTCTCACAGCTCAACTATGGCTACACCTTC; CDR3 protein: CASSLSQLNYGYTF
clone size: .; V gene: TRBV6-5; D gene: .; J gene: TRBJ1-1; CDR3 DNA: TGTGCCAGCAGCAAAGAGGGGAGATCGGCTACTTTCTTT; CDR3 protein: CASSKEGRSATFF
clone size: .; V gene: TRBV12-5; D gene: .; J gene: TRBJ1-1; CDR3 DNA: TGTGCTAGTGGTTTGGGGCCTTCCGGCGCTGAAGCTTTCTTT; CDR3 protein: CASGLGPSGAEAFF
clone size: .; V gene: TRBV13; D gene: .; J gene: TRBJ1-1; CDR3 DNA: TGTGCCAGCAGCTTTCTCTCTGGGGGCACTGAAGCTTTCTTT; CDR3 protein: CASSFLSGGTEAFF
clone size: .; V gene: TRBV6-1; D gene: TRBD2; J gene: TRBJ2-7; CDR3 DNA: TGTGCCAGCAGTGAACGCGGGGGTGGGAGCGAGCAGTACTTC; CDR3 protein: CASSERGGGSEQYF
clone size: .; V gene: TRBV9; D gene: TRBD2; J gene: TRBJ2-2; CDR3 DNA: TGTGCCAGCAGCGTAGCCGGGACTAGAGGCACCGGGGAGCTGTTTTTT; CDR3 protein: CASSVAGTRGTGELFF
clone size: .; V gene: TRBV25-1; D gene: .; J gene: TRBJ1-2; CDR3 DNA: TGTGCCAGCAGTGATTCGGGCGGTCTGAGGGATGGCTACACCTTC; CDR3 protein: CASSDSGGLRDGYTF
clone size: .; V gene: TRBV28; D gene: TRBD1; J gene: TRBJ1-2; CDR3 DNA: TGTGCCAGCAGGATTCCGGGACAGGGGGCTGGGGGCTACACCTTC; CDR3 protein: CASRIPGQGAGGYTF